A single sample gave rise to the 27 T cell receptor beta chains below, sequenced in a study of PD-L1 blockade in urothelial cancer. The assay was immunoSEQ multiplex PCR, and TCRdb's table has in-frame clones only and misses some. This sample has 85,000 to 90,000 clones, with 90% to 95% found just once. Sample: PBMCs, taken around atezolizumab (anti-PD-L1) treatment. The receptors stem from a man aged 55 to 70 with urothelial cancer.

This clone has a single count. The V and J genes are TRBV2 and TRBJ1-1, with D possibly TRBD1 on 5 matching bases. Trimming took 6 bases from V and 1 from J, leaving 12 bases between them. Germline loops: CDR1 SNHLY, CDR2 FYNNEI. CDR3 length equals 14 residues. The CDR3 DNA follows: TGTGCCAGCAGGTGGGGCAGGACGAACACTGAAGCTTTCTTT. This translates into CASRWGRTNTEAFF.

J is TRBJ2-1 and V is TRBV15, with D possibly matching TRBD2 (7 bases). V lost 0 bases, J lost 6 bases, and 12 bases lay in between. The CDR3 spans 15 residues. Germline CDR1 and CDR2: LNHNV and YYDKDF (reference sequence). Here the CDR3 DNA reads TGTGCCACCAGCAGAGAGGGGGGGCCTTTCAATGAGCAGTTCTTC. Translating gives CATSREGGPFNEQFF.

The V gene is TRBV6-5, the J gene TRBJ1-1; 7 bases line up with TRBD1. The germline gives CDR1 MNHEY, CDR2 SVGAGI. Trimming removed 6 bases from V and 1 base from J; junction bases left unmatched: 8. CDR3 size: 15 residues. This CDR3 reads CASSPDRERNTEAFF. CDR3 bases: TGTGCCAGCAGCCCCGACAGGGAAAGGAACACTGAAGCTTTCTTT.

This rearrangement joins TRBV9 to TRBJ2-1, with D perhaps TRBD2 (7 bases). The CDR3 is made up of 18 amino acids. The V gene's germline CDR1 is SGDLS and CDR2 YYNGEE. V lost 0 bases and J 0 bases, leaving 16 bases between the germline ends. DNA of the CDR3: TGTGCCAGCAGCGTAGCGGAGGGGGGGTTTAGCTCCTACAATGAGCAGTTCTTC. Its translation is CASSVAEGGFSSYNEQFF.

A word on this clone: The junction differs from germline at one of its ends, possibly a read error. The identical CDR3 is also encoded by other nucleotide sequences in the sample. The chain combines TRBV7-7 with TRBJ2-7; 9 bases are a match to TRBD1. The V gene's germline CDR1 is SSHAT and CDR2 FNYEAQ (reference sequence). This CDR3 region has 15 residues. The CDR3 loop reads CASSLGGQGDYEQYF. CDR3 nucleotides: TGTGCTAGCAGCTTAGGGGGACAGGGAGACTACGAGCAGTACTTC. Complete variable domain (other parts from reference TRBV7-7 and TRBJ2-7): GAGVSQSPRYKVTKRGQDVTLRCDPISSHATLYWYQQALGQGPEFLTYFNYEAQPDKSGLPSDRFSAERPEGSISTLTIQRTEQRDSAMYRCASSLGGQGDYEQYFGPGTRLTVT.

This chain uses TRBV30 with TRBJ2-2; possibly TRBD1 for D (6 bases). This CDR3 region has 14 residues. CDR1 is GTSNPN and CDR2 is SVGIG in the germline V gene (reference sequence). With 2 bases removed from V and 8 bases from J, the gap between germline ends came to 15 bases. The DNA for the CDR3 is TGTGCCTGGAGTTTGGACAGCCTGACAGGGGAGCTGTTTTTT. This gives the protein CAWSLDSLTGELFF.

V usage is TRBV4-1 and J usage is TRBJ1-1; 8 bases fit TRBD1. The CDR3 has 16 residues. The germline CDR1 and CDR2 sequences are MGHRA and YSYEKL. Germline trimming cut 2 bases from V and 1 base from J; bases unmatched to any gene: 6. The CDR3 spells CASSQPNRGRNTEAFF. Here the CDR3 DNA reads TGCGCCAGCAGCCAACCGAACAGGGGGAGGAACACTGAAGCTTTCTTT.

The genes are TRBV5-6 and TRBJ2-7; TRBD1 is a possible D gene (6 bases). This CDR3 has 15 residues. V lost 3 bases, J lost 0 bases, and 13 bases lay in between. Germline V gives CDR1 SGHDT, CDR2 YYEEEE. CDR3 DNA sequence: TGTGCCAGCAGCTCCGGGACACCGAGCTCCTACGAGCAGTACTTC. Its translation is CASSSGTPSSYEQYF.

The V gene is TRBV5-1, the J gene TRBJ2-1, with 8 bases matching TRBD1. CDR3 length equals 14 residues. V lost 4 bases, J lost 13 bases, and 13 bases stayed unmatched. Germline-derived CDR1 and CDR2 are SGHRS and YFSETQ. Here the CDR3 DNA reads TGCGCCAGCAGCCCTGGTCAACAGGGGGGCGATCAGTTCTTC. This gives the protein CASSPGQQGGDQFF.

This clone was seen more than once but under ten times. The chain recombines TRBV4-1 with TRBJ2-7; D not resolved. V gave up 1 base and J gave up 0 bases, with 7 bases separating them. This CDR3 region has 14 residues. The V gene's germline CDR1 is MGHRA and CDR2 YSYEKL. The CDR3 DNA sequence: TGCGCCAGCAGCCAAGTTGTGAGCTCCTACGAGCAGTACTTC. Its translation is CASSQVVSSYEQYF.

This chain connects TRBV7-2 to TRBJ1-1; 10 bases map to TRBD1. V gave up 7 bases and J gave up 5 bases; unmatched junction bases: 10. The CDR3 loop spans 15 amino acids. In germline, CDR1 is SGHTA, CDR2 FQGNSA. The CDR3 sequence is CASKIRTGGPTEAFF. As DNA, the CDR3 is TGTGCCAGCAAGATCCGGACAGGGGGTCCTACTGAAGCTTTCTTT.

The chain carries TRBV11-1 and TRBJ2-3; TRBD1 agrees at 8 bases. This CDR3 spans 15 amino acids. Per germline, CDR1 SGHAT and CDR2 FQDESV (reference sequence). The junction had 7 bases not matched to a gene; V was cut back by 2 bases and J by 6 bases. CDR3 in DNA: TGTGCCAGCAGCTTACTGCAGGGGGCAGGGGATACGCAGTATTTT. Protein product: CASSLLQGAGDTQYF. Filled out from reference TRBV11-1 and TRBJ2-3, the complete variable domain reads EAEVAQSPRYKITEKSQAVAFWCDPISGHATLYWYRQILGQGPELLVQFQDESVVDDSQLPKDRFSAERLKGVDSTLKIQPAELGDSAMYLCASSLLQGAGDTQYFGPGTRLTVL.

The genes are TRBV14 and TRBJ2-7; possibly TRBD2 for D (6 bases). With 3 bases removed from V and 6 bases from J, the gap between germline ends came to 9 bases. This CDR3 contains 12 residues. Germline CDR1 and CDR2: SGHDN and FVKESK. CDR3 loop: CASSQAAGEQYF. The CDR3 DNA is TGTGCCAGCAGCCAGGCAGCGGGCGAGCAGTACTTC.

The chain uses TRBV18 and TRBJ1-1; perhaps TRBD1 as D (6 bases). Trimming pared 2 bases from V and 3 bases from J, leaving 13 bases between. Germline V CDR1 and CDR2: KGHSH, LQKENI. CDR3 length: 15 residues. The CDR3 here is CASSPFRDKDTEAFF. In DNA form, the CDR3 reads TGTGCCAGCTCACCATTTAGGGACAAAGACACTGAAGCTTTCTTT.

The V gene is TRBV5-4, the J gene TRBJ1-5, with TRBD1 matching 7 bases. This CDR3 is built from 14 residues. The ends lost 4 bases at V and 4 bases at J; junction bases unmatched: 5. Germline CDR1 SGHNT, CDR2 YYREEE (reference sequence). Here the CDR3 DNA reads TGTGCCAGCAGCCGAGGGGGCCCAAATCAGCCCCAGCATTTT. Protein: CASSRGGPNQPQHF.

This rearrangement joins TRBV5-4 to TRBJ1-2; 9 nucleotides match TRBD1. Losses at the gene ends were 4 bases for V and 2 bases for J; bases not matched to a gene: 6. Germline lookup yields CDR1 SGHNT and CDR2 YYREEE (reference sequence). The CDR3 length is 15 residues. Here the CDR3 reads CASSPRTGDNYGYTF. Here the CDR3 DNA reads TGTGCCAGCAGCCCCCGGACAGGGGACAACTATGGCTACACCTTC.

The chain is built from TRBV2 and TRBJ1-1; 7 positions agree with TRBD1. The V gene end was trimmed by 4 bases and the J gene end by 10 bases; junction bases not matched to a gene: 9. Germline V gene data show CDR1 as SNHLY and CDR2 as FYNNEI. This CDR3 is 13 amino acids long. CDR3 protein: CASSVGQGVRAFF. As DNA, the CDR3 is TGTGCCAGCAGTGTCGGGCAGGGGGTCCGAGCTTTCTTT. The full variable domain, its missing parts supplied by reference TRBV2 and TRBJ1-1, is EPEVTQTPSHQVTQMGQEVILRCVPISNHLYFYWYRQILGQKVEFLVSFYNNEISEKSEIFDDQFSVERPDGSNFTLKIRSTKLEDSAMYFCASSVGQGVRAFFGQGTRLTVV.

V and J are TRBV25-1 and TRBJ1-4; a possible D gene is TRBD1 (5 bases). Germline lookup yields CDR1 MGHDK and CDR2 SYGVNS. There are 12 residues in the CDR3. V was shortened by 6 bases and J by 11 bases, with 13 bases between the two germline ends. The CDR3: CASRKDGGKLFF. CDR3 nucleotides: TGTGCCAGCAGGAAAGACGGGGGGAAACTGTTTTTT. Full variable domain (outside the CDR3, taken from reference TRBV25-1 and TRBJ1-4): EADIYQTPRYLVIGTGKKITLECSQTMGHDKMYWYQQDPGMELHLIHYSYGVNSTEKGDLSSESTVSRIRTEHFPLTLESARPSHTSQYLCASRKDGGKLFFGSGTQLSVL.

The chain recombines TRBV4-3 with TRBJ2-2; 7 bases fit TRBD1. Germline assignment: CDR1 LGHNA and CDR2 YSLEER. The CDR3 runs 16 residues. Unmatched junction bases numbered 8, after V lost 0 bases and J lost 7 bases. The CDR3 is CASSQDLAGGYGELFF. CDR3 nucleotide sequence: TGCGCCAGCAGCCAAGATCTGGCAGGGGGTTACGGGGAGCTGTTTTTT.

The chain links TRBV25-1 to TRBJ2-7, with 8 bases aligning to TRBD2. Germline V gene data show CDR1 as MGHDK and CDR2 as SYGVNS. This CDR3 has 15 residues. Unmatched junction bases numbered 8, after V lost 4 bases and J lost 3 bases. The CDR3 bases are TGTGCCAGCAGTGGTCGTGGTAGCGGGGTCTACGAGCAGTACTTC. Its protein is CASSGRGSGVYEQYF.

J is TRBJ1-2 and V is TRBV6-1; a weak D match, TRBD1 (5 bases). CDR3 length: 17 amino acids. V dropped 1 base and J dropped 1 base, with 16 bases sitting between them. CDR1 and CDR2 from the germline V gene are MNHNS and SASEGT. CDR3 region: CASSEVSAAGINYGYTF. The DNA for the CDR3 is TGTGCCAGCAGTGAAGTAAGCGCGGCAGGGATTAACTATGGCTACACCTTC.

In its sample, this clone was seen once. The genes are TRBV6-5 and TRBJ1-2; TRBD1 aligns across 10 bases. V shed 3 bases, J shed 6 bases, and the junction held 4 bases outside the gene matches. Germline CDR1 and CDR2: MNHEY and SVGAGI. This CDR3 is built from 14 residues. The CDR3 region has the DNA TGTGCCAGCAGTTATAGGACAGGGGGTGATGGCTACACCTTC. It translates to CASSYRTGGDGYTF.

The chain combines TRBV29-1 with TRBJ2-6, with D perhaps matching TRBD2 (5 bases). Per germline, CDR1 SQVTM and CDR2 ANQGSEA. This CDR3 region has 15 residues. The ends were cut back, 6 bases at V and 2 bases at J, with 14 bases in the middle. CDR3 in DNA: TGCAGCGTCGGCGCCCGGGGAGCTGGGGCCAACGTCCTGACTTTC. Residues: CSVGARGAGANVLTF.

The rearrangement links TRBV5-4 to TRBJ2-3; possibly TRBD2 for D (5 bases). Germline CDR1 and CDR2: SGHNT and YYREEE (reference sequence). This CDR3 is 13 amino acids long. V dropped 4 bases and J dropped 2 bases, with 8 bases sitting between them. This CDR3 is CASSRGPTDTQYF. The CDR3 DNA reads TGTGCCAGCAGCCGCGGGCCCACAGATACGCAGTATTTT.

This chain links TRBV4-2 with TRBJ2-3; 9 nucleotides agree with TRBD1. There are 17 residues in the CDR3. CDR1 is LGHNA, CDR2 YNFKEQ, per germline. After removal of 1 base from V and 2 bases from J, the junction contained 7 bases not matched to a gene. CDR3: CASSQVGTGSITDTQYF. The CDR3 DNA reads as TGTGCCAGCAGCCAAGTTGGGACAGGGTCCATCACAGATACGCAGTATTTT.

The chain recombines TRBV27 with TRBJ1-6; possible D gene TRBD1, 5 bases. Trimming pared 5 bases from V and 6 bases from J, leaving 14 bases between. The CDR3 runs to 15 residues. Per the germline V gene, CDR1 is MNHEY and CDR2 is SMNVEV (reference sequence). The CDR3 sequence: CASSLQTAVNSPLHF. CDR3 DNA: TGTGCCAGCAGTCTCCAGACAGCAGTTAATTCACCCCTCCACTTT.

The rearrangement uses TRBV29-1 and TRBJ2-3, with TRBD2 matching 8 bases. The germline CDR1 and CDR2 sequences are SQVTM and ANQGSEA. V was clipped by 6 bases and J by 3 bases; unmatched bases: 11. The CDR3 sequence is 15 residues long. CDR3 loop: CSVKGRGGGTDTQYF. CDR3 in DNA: TGCAGCGTCAAGGGCCGGGGCGGGGGGACAGATACGCAGTATTTT.